This is a list of T cell receptor beta chains from one sample in a study of blood T cells in healthy people across ages. Via MiXCR, TCRdb re-called the 5' RACE reads, giving one row per CDR3 protein. The sample records about 930,000 distinct CDR3 sequences, 25% to 35% being singletons. These data are also associated with another study on T cells of mothers and their children.

Material: blood. The receptors derive from a woman in her thirties or forties in good health. Each CDR3 is given with its conserved first and last residue. The order of the fields is J gene, V gene, clone size, D gene, CDR3 protein, CDR3 DNA. The D gene is left open where the match is weak. Where a row states a size, it is once, few, many or the class of an expanded clone; other rows omit it.

J gene: TRBJ2-6; V gene: TRBV20-1; clone size: many; D gene: TRBD1; CDR3 protein: CSARVQGALTGANVLTF; CDR3 DNA: TGCAGTGCTAGAGTGCAGGGGGCTTTGACTGGGGCCAACGTCCTGACTTTC
J gene: TRBJ2-1; V gene: TRBV6-2/TRBV6-3; clone size: .; D gene: .; CDR3 protein: CASSNDRSPYNEQFF; CDR3 DNA: TGTGCCAGCAGTAACGACAGGAGCCCCTACAATGAGCAGTTCTTC
J gene: TRBJ2-7; V gene: TRBV4-1; clone size: few; D gene: TRBD1; CDR3 protein: CASSLNTQGVISYERYF; CDR3 DNA: TGCGCCAGCAGCCTCAATACTCAGGGGGTGATCTCCTACGAGCGGTACTTC
J gene: TRBJ2-5; V gene: TRBV4-2; clone size: few; D gene: TRBD2; CDR3 protein: CASSQGTGGFQETQYF; CDR3 DNA: TGTGCCAGCAGCCAAGGAACGGGGGGGTTCCAAGAGACCCAGTACTTC
J gene: TRBJ1-1; V gene: TRBV20-1; clone size: few; D gene: TRBD1; CDR3 protein: CSAPGQGLNTEAFF; CDR3 DNA: TGCAGTGCACCCGGACAGGGTTTGAACACTGAAGCTTTCTTT
J gene: TRBJ1-5; V gene: TRBV4-3; clone size: few; D gene: TRBD1; CDR3 protein: CASSPGRGTGFGSNQPQHF; CDR3 DNA: TGCGCCAGCAGCCCAGGCAGGGGGACAGGGTTTGGGAGCAATCAGCCCCAGCATTTT
J gene: TRBJ1-2; V gene: TRBV18; clone size: .; D gene: .; CDR3 protein: CASSVTDDYGYTF; CDR3 DNA: TGTGCCAGCTCCGTGACAGACGATTATGGCTACACCTTC
J gene: TRBJ1-5; V gene: TRBV12-3/TRBV12-4; clone size: .; D gene: TRBD1; CDR3 protein: CASSFQGQAGQPQHF; CDR3 DNA: TGTGCCAGCAGTTTCCAGGGACAGGCGGGTCAGCCCCAGCATTTT
J gene: TRBJ2-3; V gene: TRBV12-3/TRBV12-4; clone size: .; D gene: .; CDR3 protein: CASSPLDSSLGTDTQYF; CDR3 DNA: TGTGCCAGCAGCCCCCTGGACTCCTCCCTCGGCACAGATACGCAGTATTTT
J gene: TRBJ2-7; V gene: TRBV5-6; clone size: few; D gene: .; CDR3 protein: CTSSSGPSTYEQYF; CDR3 DNA: TGTACCAGCAGCTCCGGACCCTCCACCTACGAGCAGTACTTC
J gene: TRBJ1-4; V gene: TRBV28; clone size: .; D gene: .; CDR3 protein: CASSKIDLNEKRFF; CDR3 DNA: TGTGCCAGCAGTAAGATAGACCTAAATGAAAAACGGTTTTTT
J gene: TRBJ2-3; V gene: TRBV7-3; clone size: few; D gene: TRBD2; CDR3 protein: CASSSGGGRTDTQYF; CDR3 DNA: TGTGCCAGCAGCTCCGGCGGGGGGAGAACAGATACGCAGTATTTT
J gene: TRBJ2-7; V gene: TRBV29-1; clone size: many; D gene: .; CDR3 protein: CSVEDRRTYEQYF; CDR3 DNA: TGCAGCGTTGAAGATAGGAGAACCTACGAGCAGTACTTC
J gene: TRBJ2-2; V gene: TRBV7-3; clone size: .; D gene: .; CDR3 protein: CASSLEFTGELFF; CDR3 DNA: TGTGCCAGCAGCTTAGAGTTTACCGGGGAGCTGTTTTTT
J gene: TRBJ1-2; V gene: TRBV20-1; clone size: .; D gene: .; CDR3 protein: CSARDRTVSNYGSTF; CDR3 DNA: TGCAGTGCTAGAGATCGAACGGTTTCTAACTATGGCAGCACCTTC
J gene: TRBJ1-2; V gene: TRBV12-3/TRBV12-4; clone size: .; D gene: .; CDR3 protein: CASSFGARGDYGYTF; CDR3 DNA: TGTGCCAGCAGTTTTGGGGCAAGGGGAGACTATGGCTACACCTTC
J gene: TRBJ2-1; V gene: TRBV6-4; clone size: .; D gene: .; CDR3 protein: CAGSESRGANYNEQFF; CDR3 DNA: TGTGCCGGCAGTGAGTCACGGGGGGCAAACTACAATGAGCAGTTCTTC
J gene: TRBJ1-6; V gene: TRBV15; clone size: .; D gene: .; CDR3 protein: CATSRDWEQSDSPLHF; CDR3 DNA: TGTGCCACCAGCAGAGATTGGGAACAGTCGGATTCACCCCTCCACTTT
J gene: TRBJ1-2; V gene: TRBV4-2; clone size: many; D gene: .; CDR3 protein: CASSQDSLGYTF; CDR3 DNA: TGTGCCAGCAGCCAAGATTCGCTGGGCTACACCTTC
J gene: TRBJ2-4; V gene: TRBV20-1; clone size: .; D gene: TRBD2; CDR3 protein: CSARLAGVGEQYF; CDR3 DNA: TGCAGTGCAAGACTAGCGGGGGTTGGTGAGCAGTACTTC
J gene: TRBJ2-4; V gene: TRBV5-1; clone size: .; D gene: TRBD1; CDR3 protein: CASGQDTENIQYF; CDR3 DNA: TGCGCCAGTGGACAGGATACCGAAAACATTCAGTACTTC
J gene: TRBJ1-1; V gene: TRBV7-9; clone size: .; D gene: .; CDR3 protein: CASYKGVVTEAFF; CDR3 DNA: TGTGCCAGCTACAAGGGCGTAGTCACTGAAGCTTTCTTT
J gene: TRBJ1-5; V gene: TRBV7-2; clone size: many; D gene: TRBD1; CDR3 protein: CASSLTGGSREPQHF; CDR3 DNA: TGTGCCAGCAGCTTGACAGGGGGCTCGAGGGAGCCCCAGCATTTT
J gene: TRBJ1-1; V gene: TRBV6-6; clone size: .; D gene: TRBD1; CDR3 protein: CASRRTQGVDTEAFF; CDR3 DNA: TGTGCCAGCAGAAGAACACAGGGGGTGGACACTGAAGCTTTCTTT
J gene: TRBJ2-5; V gene: TRBV5-4; clone size: .; D gene: .; CDR3 protein: CASSLKKRGRPQETQYF; CDR3 DNA: TGTGCCAGCAGCTTAAAAAAAAGGGGCCGGCCTCAAGAGACCCAGTACTTC
J gene: TRBJ1-6; V gene: TRBV7-9; clone size: few; D gene: TRBD1; CDR3 protein: CASTGQGGNSPLHF; CDR3 DNA: TGTGCCAGCACAGGACAGGGAGGCAATTCACCCCTCCACTTT
J gene: TRBJ1-6; V gene: TRBV18; clone size: .; D gene: .; CDR3 protein: CASSPGSGANNSPLHF; CDR3 DNA: TGTGCCAGCTCACCAGGGTCGGGGGCTAATAATTCACCCCTCCACTTT
J gene: TRBJ1-6; V gene: TRBV4-3; clone size: many; D gene: .; CDR3 protein: CASSQDPTGSPLHF; CDR3 DNA: TGCGCCAGCAGCCAAGATCCAACAGGCTCACCCCTCCACTTT
J gene: TRBJ2-3; V gene: TRBV5-1; clone size: few; D gene: TRBD2; CDR3 protein: CASSGTSGPYPSTDTQYF; CDR3 DNA: TGCGCCAGCAGCGGTACTAGCGGACCCTATCCTAGCACAGATACGCAGTATTTT
J gene: TRBJ1-5; V gene: TRBV4-3; clone size: .; D gene: .; CDR3 protein: CASSQGKGDQPQHF; CDR3 DNA: TGCGCCAGCAGCCAAGGGAAGGGAGATCAGCCCCAGCATTTT
J gene: TRBJ1-2; V gene: TRBV20-1; clone size: few; D gene: .; CDR3 protein: CSARDIMGAFYGYTF; CDR3 DNA: TGCAGTGCTAGAGATATTATGGGGGCTTTCTATGGCTACACCTTC
J gene: TRBJ1-1; V gene: TRBV24-1; clone size: few; D gene: .; CDR3 protein: CATSDPGNTEAFF; CDR3 DNA: TGTGCCACCAGTGACCCGGGGAACACTGAAGCTTTCTTT
J gene: TRBJ2-3; V gene: TRBV5-1; clone size: .; D gene: .; CDR3 protein: CASVSPTDTQYF; CDR3 DNA: TGCGCCAGCGTGAGCCCCACAGATACGCAGTATTTT
J gene: TRBJ2-3; V gene: TRBV20-1; clone size: few; D gene: .; CDR3 protein: CSANPRGDTQYF; CDR3 DNA: TGCAGTGCTAACCCGAGGGGGGATACGCAGTATTTT
J gene: TRBJ2-7; V gene: TRBV19; clone size: .; D gene: TRBD2; CDR3 protein: CANRGLAGGHEQYF; CDR3 DNA: TGTGCCAATCGTGGACTAGCGGGGGGCCACGAGCAGTACTTC
J gene: TRBJ2-5; V gene: TRBV7-3; clone size: .; D gene: .; CDR3 protein: CASSLKDRRYEETQYF; CDR3 DNA: TGTGCCAGCAGCTTAAAAGACAGGAGATATGAAGAGACCCAGTACTTC
J gene: TRBJ2-3; V gene: TRBV7-2; clone size: .; D gene: .; CDR3 protein: CASSPRPGSDTQYF; CDR3 DNA: TGTGCCAGCAGCCCAAGGCCGGGGTCAGATACGCAGTATTTT
J gene: TRBJ2-1; V gene: TRBV27; clone size: few; D gene: .; CDR3 protein: CASSFQVSHQGGGNEQFF; CDR3 DNA: TGTGCCAGCAGTTTCCAAGTGTCTCATCAGGGGGGGGGGAATGAGCAGTTCTTC
J gene: TRBJ2-7; V gene: TRBV7-9; clone size: many; D gene: TRBD1; CDR3 protein: CASSAQGRGYEQYF; CDR3 DNA: TGTGCCAGCAGCGCACAGGGGCGCGGGTACGAGCAGTACTTC
J gene: TRBJ1-2; V gene: TRBV5-6; clone size: .; D gene: .; CDR3 protein: CASSPLVGVINYGYTF; CDR3 DNA: TGTGCCAGCAGCCCCCTCGTGGGGGTAATTAACTATGGCTACACCTTC
J gene: TRBJ2-4; V gene: TRBV28; clone size: many; D gene: .; CDR3 protein: CASSWSGIQYF; CDR3 DNA: TGTGCCAGCAGTTGGAGCGGAATTCAGTACTTC
J gene: TRBJ1-1; V gene: TRBV2; clone size: .; D gene: .; CDR3 protein: CASRPLGGNTEAFF; CDR3 DNA: TGTGCCAGCCGCCCCCTTGGGGGGAACACTGAAGCTTTCTTT
J gene: TRBJ2-1; V gene: TRBV20-1; clone size: many; D gene: TRBD2; CDR3 protein: CSASQLAGLYNEQFF; CDR3 DNA: TGCAGTGCTAGTCAACTAGCGGGGCTCTACAATGAGCAGTTCTTC
J gene: TRBJ2-1; V gene: TRBV9; clone size: few; D gene: TRBD2; CDR3 protein: CASSVGGGVFDEQFF; CDR3 DNA: TGTGCCAGCAGCGTAGGGGGAGGGGTCTTCGATGAGCAGTTCTTC
J gene: TRBJ2-1; V gene: TRBV3-1; clone size: .; D gene: TRBD1; CDR3 protein: CASSHTGTGHNEQFF; CDR3 DNA: TGTGCCAGCAGTCACACAGGGACAGGACACAATGAGCAGTTCTTC